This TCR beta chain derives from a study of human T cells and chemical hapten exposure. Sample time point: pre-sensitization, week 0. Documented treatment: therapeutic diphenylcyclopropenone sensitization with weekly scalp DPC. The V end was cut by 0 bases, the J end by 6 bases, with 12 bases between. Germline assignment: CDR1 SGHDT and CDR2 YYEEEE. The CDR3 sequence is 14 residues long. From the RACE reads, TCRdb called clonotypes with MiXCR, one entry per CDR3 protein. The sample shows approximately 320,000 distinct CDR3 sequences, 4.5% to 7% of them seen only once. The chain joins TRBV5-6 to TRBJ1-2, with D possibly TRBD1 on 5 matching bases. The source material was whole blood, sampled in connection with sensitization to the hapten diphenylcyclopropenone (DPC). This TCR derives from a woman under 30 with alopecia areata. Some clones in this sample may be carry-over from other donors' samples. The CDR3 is CASSLGGLAHGYTF. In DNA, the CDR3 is TGTGCCAGCAGCTTGGGGGGCCTAGCGCATGGCTACACCTTC.